This T cell receptor (beta chain) was recovered during a study of early T cells in non-severe SARS-CoV-2 infection. Regarding the study as a whole: The matching step, a VDJdb search, favored anti-spike CD8 responses and missed private and CD4 specificities.

One entry per CDR3 protein results from TCRdb running MiXCR on the 5' RACE reads. The sample lists fewer than 120,000 distinct CDR3 sequences, roughly 12% occurring once. V was cut by 3 bases and J by 7 bases, with 10 bases left in between. The CDR3 contains 12 residues. Germline CDR1 is GTSNPN and CDR2 is SVGIG (reference sequence). A few counts support this clonotype. What it binds is unknown. Specimen: whole blood, collected at baseline. The sequence was collected from an adult who was a healthcare worker with PCR-confirmed SARS-CoV-2 infection or an uninfected control (not recorded which). The gene calls are TRBV30 and TRBJ2-4, with D perhaps assigned TRBD1 or TRBD2 (5 bases each). The chain's CDR3 is CAWSPRGNIQYF. In nucleotides, the CDR3 is TGTGCCTGGAGCCCGAGGGGTAACATTCAGTACTTC.